These 25 T cell receptor beta chains came from one sample sequenced in a study of identifying expanded T cells in peripheral blood. TCRdb's table, derived via immunoSEQ multiplex PCR, lists solely in-frame clones and lacks some. The sample records about 110,000 clones, around 89% being singletons. The sample consisted of blood. Every receptor here comes from a person aged 18 to 70 in good health.

This clone has a handful of counts. The chain uses TRBV15 and TRBJ2-3; 8 bases match TRBD2. Germline V CDR1 and CDR2: LNHNV, YYDKDF (reference sequence). This CDR3 has 15 residues. V shed 0 bases and J 1 base; nucleotides not matched to a gene: 0. The CDR3 is CATSRERGGTDTQYF. CDR3 DNA: TGTGCCACCAGCAGAGAGCGGGGGGGCACAGATACGCAGTATTTT. Drawing the rest from reference TRBV15 and TRBJ2-3, the complete variable domain is DAMVIQNPRYQVTQFGKPVTLSCSQTLNHNVMYWYQQKSSQAPKLLFHYYDKDFNNEADTPDNFQSRRPNTSFCFLDIRSPGLGDTAMYLCATSRERGGTDTQYFGPGTRLTVL.

This rearrangement joins TRBV15 to TRBJ1-2; tentative D call: TRBD1 (6 bases). CDR1 is LNHNV, CDR2 YYDKDF, per germline (reference sequence). Trimming removed 3 bases from V and 2 bases from J, with 13 bases in between. CDR3 length: 15 amino acids. Here the CDR3 reads CATSRAAGANYGYTF. Here the CDR3 DNA reads TGTGCCACCAGCAGGGCGGCGGGGGCCAACTATGGCTACACCTTC.

CDR3 sequence (DNA): TGTGCCAGCAGCGTAGTGGTAGCGGGTAGCACAGATACGCAGTATTTT. Its protein is CASSVVVAGSTDTQYF. This rearrangement joins TRBV9 to TRBJ2-3; 7 nucleotides agree with TRBD2. The CDR3 is 16 amino acids. The V gene end was trimmed by 0 bases and the J gene end by 0 bases; junction bases not matched to a gene: 4. Germline V gene lookup returns CDR1 SGDLS and CDR2 YYNGEE.

This chain connects TRBV28 to TRBJ1-1; D is undetermined. This CDR3 is 12 amino acids long. Germline V gives CDR1 MDHEN, CDR2 SYDVKM. V was clipped by 7 bases and J by 2 bases, with 8 bases between them. CDR3 sequence: CASKNGNTEAFF. For the CDR3, the DNA is TGTGCCAGCAAAAACGGAAACACTGAAGCTTTCTTT.

The chain has TRBV15 and TRBJ2-3; D may be TRBD1 (7 bases). The CDR3 has 17 amino acids. V was trimmed by 1 base and J by 1 base, leaving 15 bases between them. The germline CDR1 and CDR2 sequences are LNHNV and YYDKDF (reference sequence). Here the CDR3 reads CATSRVPTGEGTDTQYF. The CDR3 DNA reads as TGTGCCACCAGCAGAGTTCCCACAGGGGAGGGCACAGATACGCAGTATTTT.

A remark on this clone: A junction boundary mismatches the germline segment, possibly from a read error. The chain combines TRBV7-2 with TRBJ1-2, with 7 positions matching TRBD1. Germline values: CDR1 SGHTA, CDR2 FQGNSA. The CDR3 spans 13 residues. The CDR3 reads CASSRQGSYDYTF. The DNA for the CDR3 is TGTGCCAGCAGCCGACAGGGTTCCTATGACTACACCTTC.

V gene TRBV9 combines with J gene TRBJ1-6; D not certain. Trimming left V 0 bases short and J 9 bases short, with 7 bases between. From germline, CDR1 is SGDLS and CDR2 YYNGEE. The CDR3 has 13 amino acids. The chain's CDR3 is CASSVEVGSPLHF. DNA of the CDR3: TGTGCCAGCAGCGTAGAAGTCGGTTCACCCCTCCACTTT.

The V and J genes are TRBV30 and TRBJ1-6; D gene uncertain. Germline V gene data show CDR1 as GTSNPN and CDR2 as SVGIG (reference sequence). Trimming took off 4 bases at V and 1 base at J, with 8 bases between the two ends. The CDR3 totals 14 residues. CDR3 loop: CAWNTGSYNSPLHF. CDR3 nucleotides: TGTGCCTGGAACACCGGGTCCTATAATTCACCCCTCCACTTT.

CDR3 sequence (DNA): TGTGCCAGTAGGCCGACTGTCCAGGCGGGAAACACCATATATTTT. This codes for CASRPTVQAGNTIYF. This chain joins TRBV19 and TRBJ1-3; D uncertain. The germline V and J ends were trimmed by 6 bases and 4 bases, with 16 bases remaining between them. Germline lookup yields CDR1 LNHDA and CDR2 SQIVND (reference sequence). The CDR3 sequence is 15 residues long.

With regard to this clone: A read error may account for a junction end that differs from germline. The chain carries TRBV2 and TRBJ2-7, with D uncertain. The V gene's germline CDR1 is SNHLY and CDR2 FYNNEI. The CDR3 consists of 15 residues. CDR3 sequence: CASRSLSLVNYGQYF. The CDR3 DNA is TGTGCCAGCAGATCACTTAGCCTAGTTAACTACGGGCAGTACTTC.

J is TRBJ2-3 and V is TRBV28, with D possibly matching TRBD2 (7 bases). Germline CDR1 is MDHEN and CDR2 is SYDVKM. The CDR3 length is 15 residues. Trimming removed 2 bases at V and 4 bases at J, with 13 bases between. This chain's CDR3 is CASSLILGGADTQYF. The CDR3 region has the DNA TGTGCCAGCAGTTTAATCCTAGGGGGGGCAGATACGCAGTATTTT.

V usage is TRBV9 and J usage is TRBJ2-1; D might be TRBD2 (5 bases). The CDR3 consists of 15 residues. V shed 3 bases and J shed 6 bases, with 16 bases lying between them. Germline CDR1 reads SGDLS; CDR2 reads YYNGEE. Here the CDR3 DNA reads TGTGCCAGCAGCGCCCGGGGTGTGTCGGGCAATGAGCAGTTCTTC. As protein: CASSARGVSGNEQFF.

The chain has TRBV7-9 and TRBJ1-2; the D is unclear. The V gene's germline CDR1 is SEHNR and CDR2 FQNEAQ (reference sequence). Trimming stripped 1 base from V and 12 bases from J, with 9 bases between. The CDR3 extends over 11 amino acids. The CDR3 DNA reads TGTGCCAGCAGCTTAGGGAAATTAGACACCTTC. This sequence encodes CASSLGKLDTF.

The chain recombines TRBV7-9 with TRBJ2-2; D gene uncertain. Per the germline V gene, CDR1 is SEHNR and CDR2 is FQNEAQ (reference sequence). The ends were cut back, 1 base at V and 4 bases at J, with 4 bases in the middle. The CDR3 runs to 13 residues. CDR3 DNA sequence: TGTGCCAGCAGCTTAGGTGGCACCGGGGAGCTGTTTTTT. Translating it yields CASSLGGTGELFF.

The gene calls are TRBV5-4 and TRBJ1-1; no reliable D call. There are 12 residues in the CDR3. Trimming removed 1 base from V and 1 base from J, with 2 bases in between. Germline V gene lookup returns CDR1 SGHNT and CDR2 YYREEE (reference sequence). CDR3 in DNA: TGTGCCAGCAGCTTGTGGAACACTGAAGCTTTCTTT. This gives the protein CASSLWNTEAFF.

The chain links TRBV28 to TRBJ1-2; TRBD1 matches at 10 bases. CDR1 and CDR2 (germline): MDHEN, SYDVKM. This CDR3 has 15 amino acids. CDR3 sequence: CSIPSGTGAVYGYTF. DNA of the CDR3: TGTTCCATCCCCTCCGGGACAGGGGCCGTTTATGGCTACACCTTC.

The chain combines TRBV7-6 with TRBJ2-5; D possibly matches TRBD1 or TRBD2 (6 bases each). Germline CDR1 and CDR2: SGHVS and FNYEAQ. V was trimmed by 0 bases and J by 5 bases, leaving 13 bases between them. This CDR3 contains 15 residues. The CDR3 sequence is CASSLAWGAGETQYF. Written as DNA, the CDR3 is TGTGCCAGCAGCTTAGCGTGGGGGGCCGGGGAGACCCAGTACTTC.

The gene calls are TRBV28 and TRBJ2-7, with D perhaps TRBD1 (6 bases). The germline V and J ends were trimmed by 6 bases and 4 bases, with 19 bases remaining between them. Per the germline V gene, CDR1 is MDHEN and CDR2 is SYDVKM. The CDR3 covers 15 residues. CDR3 amino acids: CASSSPAPGAYEQYF. CDR3 bases: TGTGCCAGCAGCTCCCCAGCCCCAGGGGCTTACGAGCAGTACTTC.

V usage is TRBV6-5 and J usage is TRBJ1-2, with D unclear. In germline, CDR1 is MNHEY, CDR2 SVGAGI. The CDR3 has 12 amino acids. V was shortened by 2 bases and J by 5 bases, with 6 bases between the two germline ends. CDR3 amino acids: CASSYRPYGYTF. The CDR3 DNA reads as TGTGCCAGCAGTTACCGCCCGTATGGCTACACCTTC.

This clone was observed a single time. This chain joins TRBV10-3 and TRBJ2-3; 12 nucleotides align to TRBD2. The CDR3 is 16 residues long. V lost 4 bases and J lost 0; bases outside the gene matches: 2. Germline V gene data show CDR1 as ENHRY and CDR2 as SYGVKD. Written as DNA, the CDR3 is TGTGCCATCAGTGGACTAGCGGGAGTTAGCACAGATACGCAGTATTTT. Its protein is CAISGLAGVSTDTQYF.

The chain couples TRBV7-9 to TRBJ1-1; 7 positions match TRBD1. The germline V gene encodes CDR1 SEHNR and CDR2 FQNEAQ (reference sequence). The CDR3 extends over 13 amino acids. The junction had 1 base not matched to a gene; V was cut back by 5 bases and J by 1 base. In DNA, the CDR3 is TGTGCCAGCAGCCGGGACAGGAACACTGAAGCTTTCTTT. Protein product: CASSRDRNTEAFF.

V is TRBV5-1 and J is TRBJ2-5, with D perhaps being TRBD1 or TRBD2 (6 bases each). CDR1 SGHRS and CDR2 YFSETQ come from the germline V gene. The CDR3 spans 14 residues. V lost 4 bases, J lost 4 bases, and 14 bases lay in between. CDR3 sequence (DNA): TGCGCCAGCAGCACAGGGACTCGAAGAGAGACCCAGTACTTC. As protein: CASSTGTRRETQYF.

The chain uses TRBV6-5 and TRBJ1-1; no reliable D call. The CDR3 totals 15 residues. Looked up from germline, CDR1 is MNHEY and CDR2 is SVGAGI. Trimming took 1 base from V and 5 from J, leaving 14 bases between them. The CDR3 nucleotides are TGTGCCAGCAGTTACTGGAGACGGGTGGGGACTGAAGCTTTCTTT. It is translated as CASSYWRRVGTEAFF.

This clone has just one count. CDR3 sequence (DNA): TGTGCCAGTAGCTTCCGCCGGGGACGATCAGATACGCAGTATTTT. It translates to CASSFRRGRSDTQYF. The chain recombines TRBV19 with TRBJ2-3, with D possibly being TRBD1 or TRBD2 (5 bases each). Germline lookup yields CDR1 LNHDA and CDR2 SQIVND (reference sequence). The CDR3 covers 15 residues. Deletions cut 6 bases from V and 4 bases from J, with 17 bases between.

The rearrangement links TRBV9 to TRBJ2-5; D is unclear. CDR1 is SGDLS and CDR2 is YYNGEE in the germline V gene. V shed 0 bases and J shed 0 bases, with 9 bases lying between them. The CDR3 is 15 residues long. The CDR3 nucleotides are TGTGCCAGCAGCGTAGCTCCCGGACACCAAGAGACCCAGTACTTC. As protein: CASSVAPGHQETQYF.